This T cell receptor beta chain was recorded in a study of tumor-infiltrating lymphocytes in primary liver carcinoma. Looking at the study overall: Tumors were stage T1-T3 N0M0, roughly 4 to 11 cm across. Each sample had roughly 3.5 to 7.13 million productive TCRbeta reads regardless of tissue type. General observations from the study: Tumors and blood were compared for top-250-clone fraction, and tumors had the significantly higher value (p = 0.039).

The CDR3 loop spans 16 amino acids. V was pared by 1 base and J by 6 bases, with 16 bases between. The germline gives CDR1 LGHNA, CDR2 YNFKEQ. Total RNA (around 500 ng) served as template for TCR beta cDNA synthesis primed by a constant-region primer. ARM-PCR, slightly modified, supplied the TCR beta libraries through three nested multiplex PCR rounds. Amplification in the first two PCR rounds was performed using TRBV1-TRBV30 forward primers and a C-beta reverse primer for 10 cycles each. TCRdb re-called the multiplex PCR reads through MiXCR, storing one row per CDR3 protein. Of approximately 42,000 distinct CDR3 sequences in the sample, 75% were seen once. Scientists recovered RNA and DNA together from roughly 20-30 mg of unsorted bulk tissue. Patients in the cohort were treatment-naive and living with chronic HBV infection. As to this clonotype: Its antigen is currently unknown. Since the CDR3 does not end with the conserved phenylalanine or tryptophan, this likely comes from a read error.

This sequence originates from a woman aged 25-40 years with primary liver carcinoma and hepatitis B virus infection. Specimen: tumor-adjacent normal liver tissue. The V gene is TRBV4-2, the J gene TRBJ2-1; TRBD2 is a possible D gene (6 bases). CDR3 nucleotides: TGTGCCAGCAGCCAAGGTGAACTAGCAGGTTTCAATGAGCAGTTCATC. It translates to CASSQGELAGFNEQFI.